This T cell receptor (beta chain) was sequenced during a study of blood T cell repertoires in COVID-19. The length of the CDR3 is 17 residues. Using immunoSEQ multiplex PCR, the repertoire was profiled, and TCRdb retains in-frame clones only, with some absent. Of 200,000 or so clones in the sample, around 84% are singletons; the top ten hold over 2%. The material sequenced was peripheral blood. The chain uses TRBV21-1 and TRBJ1-5; the table gives TRBD1 as D, unverified against the DNA. TRBV21-1 is a known pseudogene. This sequence originates from a man aged 35 to 55 who had recovered from COVID-19. The CDR3 is CASSTPMAGRFDQPQHF. CDR3 bases: TGTGCCAGCAGCACCCCAATGGCAGGGCGTTTTGATCAGCCCCAGCATTTT.